Below are 20 T cell receptor beta chains sequenced from a single sample in a study of blood T cell repertoires in COVID-19. The data were produced by immunoSEQ multiplex PCR, yet TCRdb's version contains in-frame clones alone and is incomplete. This table has hundreds of thousands of clones, around 86% appearing once. Sequences were obtained from PBMCs or T cells enriched from blood (not recorded which). These TCRs come from a man aged 25 to 40 who had recovered from COVID-19.

The chain has TRBV27 and TRBJ1-1; TRBD1 aligns across 8 bases. The V gene's germline CDR1 is MNHEY and CDR2 SMNVEV (reference sequence). This CDR3 is 14 amino acids long. The junction had 4 bases not matched to a gene; V was cut back by 6 bases and J by 1 base. CDR3 protein: CASRIGTGNTEAFF. In nucleotides, the CDR3 is TGTGCCAGCAGGATCGGGACAGGGAACACTGAAGCTTTCTTT.

The rearrangement links TRBV12-3 or TRBV12-4 to TRBJ1-3; TRBD1 matches 7 bases. This CDR3 is built from 12 residues. V was clipped by 8 bases and J by 4 bases; unmatched bases: 2. As DNA, the CDR3 is TGTGCCAGCGACAGGGCGGGAAACACCATATATTTT. Protein product: CASDRAGNTIYF.

This clone was seen only a few times. The CDR3 DNA reads as TGTGCCAGTAGGCGGACAGGGGAACCCTACGAGCAGTACTTC. Amino acids: CASRRTGEPYEQYF. The chain is built from TRBV19 and TRBJ2-7; 9 nucleotides match TRBD1. The V and J ends lost 6 bases and 2 bases, in that order; junction bases with no gene match: 5. Germline CDR1 is LNHDA and CDR2 is SQIVND (reference sequence). This CDR3 comprises 14 residues. The full variable domain, in which reference TRBV19 and TRBJ2-7 provide the parts outside the CDR3, is DGGITQSPKYLFRKEGQNVTLSCEQNLNHDAMYWYRQDPGQGLRLIYYSQIVNDFQKGDIAEGYSVSREKKESFPLTVTSAQKNPTAFYLCASRRTGEPYEQYFGPGTRLTVT.

The chain employs TRBV28 and TRBJ1-2; D gene uncertain. This CDR3 contains 14 residues. Trimming cost V 2 bases and J 2 bases, with 9 bases left between them. Germline V gene lookup returns CDR1 MDHEN and CDR2 SYDVKM. The CDR3 DNA follows: TGTGCCAGCAGTTTAGCAGGCGGGAACTATGGCTACACCTTC. As protein: CASSLAGGNYGYTF.

The chain has TRBV27 and TRBJ1-6, with TRBD1 matching 8 bases. The CDR3 has 15 amino acids. Germline assignment: CDR1 MNHEY and CDR2 SMNVEV (reference sequence). After removal of 5 bases from V and 5 bases from J, the junction contained 5 bases not matched to a gene. CDR3 sequence reads: CASSPGQGNNSPLHF. CDR3 nucleotide sequence: TGTGCCAGCAGTCCCGGACAGGGAAATAATTCACCCCTCCACTTT.

As for this clone: At the DNA level, this CDR3 is encoded by other sequences in the same sample as well. The rearrangement uses TRBV4-1 and TRBJ2-7, with 7 bases that match TRBD1. CDR3 length equals 15 residues. V was clipped by 1 base and J by 0 bases; unmatched bases: 3. Looked up from germline, CDR1 is MGHRA and CDR2 is YSYEKL. The CDR3 loop is CASSQGQGPSYEQYF. The CDR3 DNA is TGCGCCAGCAGCCAAGGACAGGGCCCCTCCTACGAGCAGTACTTC.

The chain is built from TRBV6-5 and TRBJ1-2; tentative D call: TRBD1 (5 bases). The CDR3 has 14 residues. In germline, CDR1 is MNHEY, CDR2 SVGAGI. Trimming took 7 bases from V and 6 from J, leaving 18 bases between them. The CDR3 sequence: CASTTRGRVNGYTF. The CDR3 DNA sequence: TGTGCCAGCACCACGCGGGGCAGGGTAAATGGCTACACCTTC.

This clone has just a few counts. The V gene is TRBV14, the J gene TRBJ2-7; TRBD2 aligns across 7 bases. This CDR3 has 16 amino acids. CDR1 is SGHDN, CDR2 FVKESK, per germline. With 2 bases clipped from V and 0 bases from J, the junction kept 7 bases outside the gene matches. This CDR3 reads CASSQLTSATSYEQYF. CDR3 in DNA: TGTGCCAGCAGCCAACTTACTAGCGCAACCTCCTACGAGCAGTACTTC. Drawing the rest from reference TRBV14 and TRBJ2-7, the complete variable domain is EAGVTQFPSHSVIEKGQTVTLRCDPISGHDNLYWYRRVMGKEIKFLLHFVKESKQDESGMPNNRFLAERTGGTYSTLKVQPAELEDSGVYFCASSQLTSATSYEQYFGPGTRLTVT.

V usage is TRBV7-9 and J usage is TRBJ2-2; 10 positions match TRBD1. Per the germline V gene, CDR1 is SEHNR and CDR2 is FQNEAQ (reference sequence). CDR3 length: 21 residues. V gave up 5 bases and J gave up 9 bases; unmatched junction bases: 27. The CDR3 nucleotides read TGTGCCAGCAGCAAAACCTCGACAGGGGGCCCCATGTTAGCGGGAAACCGGGAGCTGTTTTTT. Protein product: CASSKTSTGGPMLAGNRELFF.

The chain combines TRBV11-2 with TRBJ2-7; D is ambiguous. The CDR3 spans 13 residues. Germline V lookup: CDR1 SGHAT, CDR2 FQNNGV. V lost 7 bases, J lost 4 bases, and 14 bases lay in between. The CDR3 nucleotides read TGTGCCAGCACCGCCCTGATGCGGTACGAGCAGTACTTC. Its translation: CASTALMRYEQYF.

The V gene is TRBV6-1, the J gene TRBJ2-3; 7 bases match TRBD1. The CDR3 is 19 amino acids. The V segment lost 2 bases and the J segment 0 bases; nucleotides outside the gene matches: 14. CDR1 is MNHNS, CDR2 SASEGT, per germline. The CDR3 DNA is TGTGCCAGCAGTGAAACGACAGGGCCCTTCATCTATAGCACAGATACGCAGTATTTT. It specifies CASSETTGPFIYSTDTQYF.

The chain uses TRBV9 and TRBJ1-1; D might be TRBD1 (6 bases). CDR3 length: 14 residues. Looked up from germline, CDR1 is SGDLS and CDR2 is YYNGEE. The V end was cut by 0 bases, the J end by 1 base, with 7 bases between. The CDR3 protein is CASSVADRNTEAFF. In DNA, the CDR3 is TGTGCCAGCAGCGTAGCGGACAGGAACACTGAAGCTTTCTTT.

V and J are TRBV6-6 and TRBJ1-6, with unresolved D. The CDR3 has 16 residues. CDR1 is MNHNY and CDR2 is SVGAGI in the germline V gene (reference sequence). V lost 7 bases, J lost 7 bases, and 20 bases lay in between. CDR3 sequence: CASTPRGVAGNSPLHF. CDR3 sequence (DNA): TGTGCCAGCACTCCAAGAGGAGTGGCCGGGAATTCACCCCTCCACTTT.

The chain is built from TRBV28 and TRBJ1-2; weak D call: TRBD1 (5 bases). Looked up from germline, CDR1 is MDHEN and CDR2 is SYDVKM. The V and J ends lost 6 bases and 8 bases respectively, with 19 bases between them. The CDR3 contains 14 residues. CDR3 in amino acids: CASSQTPRVMGYTF. DNA for the CDR3: TGTGCCAGCAGCCAAACCCCCAGGGTTATGGGCTACACCTTC.

The chain links TRBV7-2 to TRBJ2-1, with 7 bases that match TRBD1. The germline gives CDR1 SGHTA, CDR2 FQGNSA. The CDR3 has 14 amino acids. V lost 5 bases to trimming and J lost 2 bases; unmatched junction nucleotides: 3. The CDR3 nucleotides read TGTGCCAGCAGCAGCCAGGGGGCCTACAATGAGCAGTTCTTC. Encoded protein: CASSSQGAYNEQFF.

Many counts were recorded for this clone. The V and J genes are TRBV30 and TRBJ2-7; 7 bases are shared with TRBD1. Germline V lookup: CDR1 GTSNPN, CDR2 SVGIG (reference sequence). V lost 1 base and J lost 0; bases outside the gene matches: 15. This CDR3 is built from 18 residues. The CDR3 DNA is TGTGCCTGGAGTGGCCAATCGACAGGGAGCGGTCTCTCCTACGAGCAGTACTTC. It encodes CAWSGQSTGSGLSYEQYF.

The J gene is TRBJ1-6, the V gene TRBV10-2; 9 nucleotides match TRBD1. The germline V gene has CDR1 WSHSY and CDR2 SAAADI. There are 15 residues in the CDR3. V lost 0 bases to trimming and J lost 13 bases; unmatched junction nucleotides: 7. CDR3 amino acids: CASSESGTGFSPLHF. The CDR3 region has the DNA TGCGCCAGCAGTGAGTCAGGGACAGGGTTTAGCCCCCTCCACTTT.

Only one count was recorded for this clone. The chain joins TRBV5-1 to TRBJ1-2, with TRBD1 as a possible D gene (5 bases). Trimming removed 3 bases at V and 4 bases at J, with 19 bases between. The CDR3 is 16 amino acids. Germline V gene data show CDR1 as SGHRS and CDR2 as YFSETQ. The CDR3 sequence: CASSWPPPEGPYGYTF. CDR3 nucleotides: TGCGCCAGCAGCTGGCCCCCACCGGAGGGACCCTATGGCTACACCTTC.

V usage is TRBV6-5 and J usage is TRBJ2-3; 7 nucleotides match TRBD2. V was clipped by 4 bases and J by 1 base; unmatched bases: 8. Germline CDR1 is MNHEY and CDR2 is SVGAGI. This CDR3 is 16 amino acids long. In DNA, the CDR3 is TGTGCCAGCAGTTGGGCTAGCGGCGGACGCACAGATACGCAGTATTTT. Translation gives CASSWASGGRTDTQYF.

This clone was recorded once. This chain joins TRBV5-1 and TRBJ2-1; 10 bases are shared with TRBD2. CDR1 and CDR2 from the germline V gene are SGHRS and YFSETQ. V lost 8 bases to trimming and J lost 10 bases; unmatched junction nucleotides: 15. There are 15 residues in the CDR3. The CDR3 nucleotides are TGCGCCAGTCTGGCAGAAGCGGGAGGGGGCCGAGAGCAGTTCTTC. It codes for CASLAEAGGGREQFF.